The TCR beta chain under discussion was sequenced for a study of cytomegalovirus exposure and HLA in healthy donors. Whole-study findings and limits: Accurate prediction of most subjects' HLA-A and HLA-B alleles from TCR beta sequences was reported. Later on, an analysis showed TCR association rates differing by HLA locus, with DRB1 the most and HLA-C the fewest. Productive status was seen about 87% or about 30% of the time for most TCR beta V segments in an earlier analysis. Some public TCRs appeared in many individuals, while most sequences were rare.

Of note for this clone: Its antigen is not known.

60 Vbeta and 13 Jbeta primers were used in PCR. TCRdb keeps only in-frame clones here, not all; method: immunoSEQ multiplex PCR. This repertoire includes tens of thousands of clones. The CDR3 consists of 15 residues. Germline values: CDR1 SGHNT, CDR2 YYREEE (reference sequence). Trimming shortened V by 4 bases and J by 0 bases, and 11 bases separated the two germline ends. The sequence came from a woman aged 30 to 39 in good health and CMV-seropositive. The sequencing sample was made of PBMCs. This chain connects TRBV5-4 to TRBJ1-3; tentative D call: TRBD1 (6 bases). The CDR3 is CASSPAGDSGNTIYF. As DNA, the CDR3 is TGTGCCAGCAGCCCGGCAGGGGACTCTGGAAACACCATATATTTT.